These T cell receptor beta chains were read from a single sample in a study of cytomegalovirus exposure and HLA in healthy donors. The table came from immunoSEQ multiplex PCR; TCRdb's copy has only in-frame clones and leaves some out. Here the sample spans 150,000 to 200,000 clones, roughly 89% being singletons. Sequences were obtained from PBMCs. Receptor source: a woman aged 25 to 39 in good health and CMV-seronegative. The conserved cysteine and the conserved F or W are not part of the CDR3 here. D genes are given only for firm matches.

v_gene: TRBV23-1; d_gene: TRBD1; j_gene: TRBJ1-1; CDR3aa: ASSQRTGEGNTEAF
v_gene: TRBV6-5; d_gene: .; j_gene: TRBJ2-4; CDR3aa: ASSAGVGGNIQY
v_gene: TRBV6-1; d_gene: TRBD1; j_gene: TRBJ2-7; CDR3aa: ASSALQGDLLYEQY
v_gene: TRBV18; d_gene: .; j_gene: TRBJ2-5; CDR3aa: ASSELYRPQETQY
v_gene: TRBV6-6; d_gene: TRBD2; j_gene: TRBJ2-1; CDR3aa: ASRPLAGGRNEQF
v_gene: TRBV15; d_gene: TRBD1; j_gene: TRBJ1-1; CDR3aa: ATSNYRGGTEAF
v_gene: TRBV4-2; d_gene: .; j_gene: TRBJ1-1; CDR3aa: ASSGREAF
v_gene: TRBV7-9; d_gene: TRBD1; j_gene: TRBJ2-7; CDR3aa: ASSYPGQGASEQY
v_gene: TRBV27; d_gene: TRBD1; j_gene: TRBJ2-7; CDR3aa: ASSLAPPGQGAGYEQY
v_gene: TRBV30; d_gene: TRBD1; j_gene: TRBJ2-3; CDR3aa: AWSPGTGGTDTQY
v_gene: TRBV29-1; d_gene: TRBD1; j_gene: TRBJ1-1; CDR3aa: SVEWAGGFTEAF
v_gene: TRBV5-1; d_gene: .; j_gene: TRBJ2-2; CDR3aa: ASSITVTGELF
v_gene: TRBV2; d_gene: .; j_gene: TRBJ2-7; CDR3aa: ASSEWSSYEQY
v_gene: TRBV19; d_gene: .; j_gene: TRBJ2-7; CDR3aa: ASSHARAYEQY
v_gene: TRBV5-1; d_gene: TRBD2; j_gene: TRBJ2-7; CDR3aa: ASSPGRDGGSYEQY
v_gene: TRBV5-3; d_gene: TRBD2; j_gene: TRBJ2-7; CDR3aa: ARSPGLAGYEQY
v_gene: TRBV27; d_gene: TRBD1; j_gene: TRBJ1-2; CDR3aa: ASSPGTGGGYGYT
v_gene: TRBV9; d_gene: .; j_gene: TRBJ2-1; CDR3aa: ASGDQGLSYNEQF
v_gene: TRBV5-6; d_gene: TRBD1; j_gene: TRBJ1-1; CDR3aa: ASSPSTGTENTEAF
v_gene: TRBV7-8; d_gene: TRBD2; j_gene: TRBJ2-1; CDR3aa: ASSLGSGGNDEQF